This T cell receptor (beta chain) was retrieved from a study of blood T cell repertoires in COVID-19. Germline lookup yields CDR1 KGHDR and CDR2 SFDVKD. The CDR3 consists of 15 residues. V lost 6 bases and J lost 4; bases outside the gene matches: 9. Sequencing was performed with immunoSEQ multiplex PCR; in TCRdb, only in-frame clones are kept and a portion is missing. The repertoire holds hundreds of thousands of clones, with over 70% as singletons. This sequence originates from a woman between 50 and 59 years old with COVID-19, enrolled during active disease. The sequencing sample was made of peripheral blood. The chain links TRBV24-1 to TRBJ2-3; TRBD2 aligns across 7 bases. CDR3 sequence: CATSTSAGRSDTQYF. Here the CDR3 DNA reads TGTGCCACCAGTACATCGGCCGGGAGGTCAGATACGCAGTATTTT.